Detailed here is one T cell receptor (beta chain). Germline V lookup: CDR1 SGHTA, CDR2 FQGNSA. The CDR3 is made up of 14 amino acids. The sample originates from a study of monozygotic twins with inflammatory bowel disease. TCRdb processed the 5' RACE reads again and assigns one entry to each CDR3 protein, with no DNA. This specimen shows about 380,000 distinct CDR3 sequences; the ten leading clones hold 2.5% to 3%. The gene calls are TRBV7-2 and TRBJ2-1. Material: blood. The TCR originated in a human donor with ulcerative colitis or Crohn's disease, or a healthy co-twin of an affected twin (not recorded which). This CDR3 reads CASSLVDTYNEQFF.